This paragraph covers one T cell receptor (beta chain) sequence. Its matching antigen is unknown. The sample comes from a study of a mutant IDH1 vaccine in newly diagnosed glioma. Only in-frame clones appear in the TCRdb table, and some are missing; sequencing was by immunoSEQ multiplex PCR. This table has 30,000 to 40,000 clones, 80% to 90% appearing once. Whole-study results and caveats: Vaccination induced immune responses in approximately 94% of patients.

Specified time point: week 47, end of study. The content of each vaccine dose was 300 ug of mutant IDH1 20-mer peptide, and topical imiquimod accompanied it. Patients in the study were vaccinated eight times, receiving shots in weeks 1, 3, 5, 7, 11, 15, 19 and 23. The V and J ends lost 4 bases and 0 bases respectively, with 10 bases between them. Germline CDR1 is SGHNT and CDR2 is YYREEE (reference sequence). There are 14 residues in the CDR3. The receptor was isolated from a woman in her twenties or thirties with glioma. V and J are TRBV5-4 and TRBJ1-1, with a tentative D call TRBD1 (5 bases). Specimen: PBMCs, collected from a glioma patient whose treatment included an IDH1 peptide vaccine. The CDR3: CASSLTGLNTEAFF. The CDR3 nucleotides are TGTGCCAGCAGCCTTACAGGTTTGAACACTGAAGCTTTCTTT.